This T cell receptor (beta chain) was identified in a study of shared clonotypes between healthy human individuals. Study-wide points: Rarefaction demonstrated incomplete sorted-subset sequencing despite large depth.

The method was immunoSEQ multiplex PCR; TCRdb's version includes in-frame clones alone and lacks a portion of them. The data contain about 710,000 clones, over 60% of them seen just once; the ten biggest clones take up under 2%. With regard to this clone: The antigen is undetermined.

The study enrolled healthy HIV-negative adults without recent acute infections or vaccinations as donors. Germline assignment: CDR1 SGDLS and CDR2 YYNGEE. Trimming took off 4 bases at V and 8 bases at J, with 26 bases between the two ends. CDR3 length equals 17 residues. This receptor was identified in a woman aged 25 to 39 in good health. The specimen sequenced was memory CD4+ T cells sorted from blood. The subset was: CD45RA-negative fraction. The V and J genes are TRBV9 and TRBJ2-3, with D possibly TRBD1 on 6 matching bases. CDR3: CASSKKRTAIEGVTQYF. The CDR3 DNA reads TGTGCCAGCAGCAAGAAGAGGACGGCCATCGAGGGGGTTACGCAGTATTTT. Full variable domain (rest looked up from reference TRBV9 and TRBJ2-3): DSGVTQTPKHLITATGQRVTLRCSPRSGDLSVYWYQQSLDQGLQFLIQYYNGEERAKGNILERFSAQQFPDLHSELNLSSLELGDSALYFCASSKKRTAIEGVTQYFGPGTRLTVL.